This entry describes one T cell receptor beta chain. Measured with immunoSEQ multiplex PCR; TCRdb has only the in-frame clones, and not every one. The sample includes about 230,000 clones, around 80% of them seen just once. From germline, CDR1 is SGHRS and CDR2 YFSETQ. The CDR3 extends over 14 amino acids. V was trimmed by 3 bases and J by 4 bases, leaving 10 bases between them. The sample belongs to a study of blood T cell repertoires in COVID-19. Source material: peripheral blood. The clonotype comes from a man in his forties with active or convalescent COVID-19. This sequence joins TRBV5-1 and TRBJ1-4; D perhaps matches TRBD1 (6 bases). DNA for the CDR3: TGCGCCAGCAGCTCAGCAGGGGATAATGAAAAACTGTTTTTT. It yields the protein CASSSAGDNEKLFF.